This T cell receptor (beta chain) comes out of a study of post-analysis software for immune sequencing data. Overall study findings and caveats: Five or six TRBV segments, TRBV5-6, TRBV5-1 and TRBV20-1 among them, were found more frequent in patients than controls.

The CDR3 length is 15 residues. Unmatched junction bases numbered 8, after V lost 5 bases and J lost 2 bases. CDR1 is SQVTM and CDR2 is ANQGSEA in the germline V gene. This clonotype was seen a few times. Antigen: not known. Prepared TCR beta cDNA libraries contained unique molecular identifiers. One entry per CDR3 protein, called by TCRdb with MiXCR from the PCR reads. This sample has roughly 870,000 distinct CDR3 sequences; around 53% occur once, and the top ten carry around 4.5%. The chain links TRBV29-1 to TRBJ2-3, with 9 bases matching TRBD2. Sequencing was done on a sample of blood. The source is a girl aged 10 to 17 with multiple sclerosis. CDR3 protein: CSVRDSGGPTDTQYF. Written as DNA, the CDR3 is TGCAGCGTTCGAGATAGCGGGGGACCCACAGATACGCAGTATTTT.